This passage covers 9 T cell receptor beta chains from one sample sequenced in a study of blood T cell repertoires in COVID-19. Data came from immunoSEQ multiplex PCR; TCRdb stores just in-frame clones and leaves some out. The sample contains roughly 350,000 clones, about 90% of which appear only once. Sequencing was done on a sample of peripheral blood. These TCRs come from a woman aged 25 to 39 with COVID-19, enrolled during active disease.

This clone turned up a few times. The chain has TRBV20-1 and TRBJ1-1, with D unresolved. This CDR3 comprises 10 residues. Germline CDR1 DFQATT, CDR2 SNEGSKA (reference sequence). Trimming removed 3 bases at V and 6 bases at J, with 5 bases between. In nucleotides, the CDR3 is TGCAGTGCTAGTGGGCCTGAAGCTTTCTTT. It encodes CSASGPEAFF.

V usage is TRBV7-8 and J usage is TRBJ2-7, with 10 bases aligning to TRBD1. Trimming removed 5 bases from V and 4 bases from J; junction bases left unmatched: 5. CDR1 and CDR2 (germline): SGHVS, FQNEAQ. The length of the CDR3 is 14 residues. In nucleotides, the CDR3 is TGTGCCAGCAGCGTCGGGACAGGGGTATACGAGCAGTACTTC. The encoded protein is CASSVGTGVYEQYF.

The chain recombines TRBV18 with TRBJ2-7, with 7 bases identical to TRBD1. CDR1 is KGHSH and CDR2 is LQKENI in the germline V gene. The CDR3 contains 15 residues. V lost 3 bases and J lost 0; bases outside the gene matches: 5. CDR3 coding DNA: TGTGCCAGCTCACCTATGACAGGGTTCTCCTACGAGCAGTACTTC. Its protein is CASSPMTGFSYEQYF.

V gene TRBV4-1 combines with J gene TRBJ2-1; 12 positions match TRBD2. The germline V gene has CDR1 MGHRA and CDR2 YSYEKL. The ends lost 4 bases at V and 8 bases at J; junction bases unmatched: 9. This CDR3 has 16 amino acids. In nucleotides, the CDR3 is TGCGCCAGCAGCCGCGGGACTAGCGGGTACGACGATGAGCAGTTCTTC. Residues: CASSRGTSGYDDEQFF.

The chain links TRBV7-2 to TRBJ2-3, with TRBD1 as a possible D gene (6 bases). CDR3 length: 17 residues. Per the germline V gene, CDR1 is SGHTA and CDR2 is FQGNSA. The V gene lost 0 bases and the J gene lost 2 bases, with 15 bases spanning the gap. CDR3 coding DNA: TGTGCCAGCAGCTTAGCGCTCGGTCGGGGACACACAGATACGCAGTATTTT. Its translation is CASSLALGRGHTDTQYF.

This chain joins TRBV15 and TRBJ1-1; D unresolved. The CDR3 is 15 residues long. The V end lost 4 bases, the J end lost 2 bases, and 14 bases lay between the germline ends. CDR1 LNHNV and CDR2 YYDKDF come from the germline V gene (reference sequence). The CDR3 bases are TGTGCCACCAGCACCCCGGTGGTATACAACACTGAAGCTTTCTTT. It specifies CATSTPVVYNTEAFF. Drawing the rest from reference TRBV15 and TRBJ1-1, the complete variable domain is DAMVIQNPRYQVTQFGKPVTLSCSQTLNHNVMYWYQQKSSQAPKLLFHYYDKDFNNEADTPDNFQSRRPNTSFCFLDIRSPGLGDTAMYLCATSTPVVYNTEAFFGQGTRLTVV.

The DNA of the CDR3 is TGTGCCAGCAGCTTAGAACTAGCGGTTAGCTCCTACAATGAGCAGTTCTTC. This translates into CASSLELAVSSYNEQFF. The chain carries TRBV7-3 and TRBJ2-1, with 8 bases aligning to TRBD2. This CDR3 contains 17 residues. The junction had 6 bases not matched to a gene; V was cut back by 2 bases and J by 0 bases. Germline V gives CDR1 SGHTA, CDR2 FQGTGA.

The genes are TRBV7-9 and TRBJ2-2; D might be TRBD1 (5 bases). V lost 2 bases and J lost 6, with 10 bases in between. The CDR3 extends over 14 amino acids. The germline V gene encodes CDR1 SEHNR and CDR2 FQNEAQ (reference sequence). The CDR3 loop reads CASSLFRVAGELFF. As DNA, the CDR3 is TGTGCCAGCAGCTTATTCAGGGTAGCCGGGGAGCTGTTTTTT.

The chain employs TRBV6-1 and TRBJ1-2; 12 bases map to TRBD1. The CDR3 length is 17 residues. The J segment lost 8 bases and the V segment lost 1 base, leaving 11 bases of the junction unmatched. In germline, CDR1 is MNHNS, CDR2 SASEGT. CDR3: CASSEGRLGDRGLGYTF. As DNA, the CDR3 is TGTGCCAGCAGTGAAGGGCGGTTAGGGGACAGGGGGCTGGGCTACACCTTC.